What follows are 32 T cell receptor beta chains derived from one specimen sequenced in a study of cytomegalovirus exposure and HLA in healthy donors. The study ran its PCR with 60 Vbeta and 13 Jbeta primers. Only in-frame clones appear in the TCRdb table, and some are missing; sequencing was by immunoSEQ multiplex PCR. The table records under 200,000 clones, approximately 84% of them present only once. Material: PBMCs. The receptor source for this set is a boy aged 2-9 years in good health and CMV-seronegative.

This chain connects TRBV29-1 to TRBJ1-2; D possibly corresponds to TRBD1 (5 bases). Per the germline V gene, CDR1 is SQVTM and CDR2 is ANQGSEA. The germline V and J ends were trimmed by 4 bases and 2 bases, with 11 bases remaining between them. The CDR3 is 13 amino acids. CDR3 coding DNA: TGCAGCGTTGGACTGGGGCGGAACTATGGCTACACCTTC. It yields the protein CSVGLGRNYGYTF.

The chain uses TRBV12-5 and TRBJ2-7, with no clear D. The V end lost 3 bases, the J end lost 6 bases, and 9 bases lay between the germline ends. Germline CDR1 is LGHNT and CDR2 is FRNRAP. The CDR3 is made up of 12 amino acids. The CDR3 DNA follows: TGTGCTAGTGGTTTTGGCTCGGGCGAGCAGTACTTC. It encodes CASGFGSGEQYF.

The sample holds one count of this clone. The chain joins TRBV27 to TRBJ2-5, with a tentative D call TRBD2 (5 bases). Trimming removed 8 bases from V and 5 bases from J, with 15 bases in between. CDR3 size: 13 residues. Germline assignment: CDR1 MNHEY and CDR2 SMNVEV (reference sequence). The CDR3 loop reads CASSLVGAETQYF. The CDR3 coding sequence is TGTGCCAGCTCCTTGGTGGGAGCGGAGACCCAGTACTTC.

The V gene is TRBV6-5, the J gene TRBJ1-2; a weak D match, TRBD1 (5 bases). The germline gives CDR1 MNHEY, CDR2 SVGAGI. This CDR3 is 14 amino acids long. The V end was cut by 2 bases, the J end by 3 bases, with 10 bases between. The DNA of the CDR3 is TGTGCCAGCAGTTACGAGGCAGGGCACTATGGCTACACCTTC. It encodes CASSYEAGHYGYTF.

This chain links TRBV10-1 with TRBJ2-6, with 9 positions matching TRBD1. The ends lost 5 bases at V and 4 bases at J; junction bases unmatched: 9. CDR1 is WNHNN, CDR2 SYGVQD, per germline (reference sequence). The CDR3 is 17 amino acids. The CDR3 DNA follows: TGCGCCAGCAGTTCGGGACAGGGAAAGCAGGGGGCCAACGTCCTGACTTTC. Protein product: CASSSGQGKQGANVLTF.

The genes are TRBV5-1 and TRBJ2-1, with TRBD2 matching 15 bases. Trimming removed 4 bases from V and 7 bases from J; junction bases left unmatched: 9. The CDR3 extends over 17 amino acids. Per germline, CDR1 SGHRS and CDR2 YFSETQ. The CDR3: CASSRGLAGGAVNEQFF. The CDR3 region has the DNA TGCGCCAGCAGCCGGGGACTAGCGGGAGGCGCCGTGAATGAGCAGTTCTTC.

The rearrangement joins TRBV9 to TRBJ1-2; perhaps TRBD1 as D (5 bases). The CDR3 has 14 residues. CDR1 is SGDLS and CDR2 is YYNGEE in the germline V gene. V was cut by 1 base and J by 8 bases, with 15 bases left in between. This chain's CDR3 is CASSVIGGGGGYTF. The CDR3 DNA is TGTGCCAGCAGCGTAATCGGGGGGGGAGGGGGCTACACCTTC.

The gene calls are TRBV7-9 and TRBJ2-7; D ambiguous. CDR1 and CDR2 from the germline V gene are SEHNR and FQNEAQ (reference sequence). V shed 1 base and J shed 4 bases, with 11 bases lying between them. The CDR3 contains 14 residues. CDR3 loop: CASSLEVRRYEQYF. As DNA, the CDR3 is TGTGCCAGCAGCTTAGAAGTAAGGCGGTACGAGCAGTACTTC.

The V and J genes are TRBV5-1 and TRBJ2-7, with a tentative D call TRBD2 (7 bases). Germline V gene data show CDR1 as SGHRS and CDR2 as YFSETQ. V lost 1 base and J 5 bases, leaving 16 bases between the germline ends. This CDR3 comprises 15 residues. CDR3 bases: TGCGCCAGCAGCTTGAGGGGGGGGGCGGTCCACGAGCAGTACTTC. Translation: CASSLRGGAVHEQYF.

CDR3 region: CASSVSLSGLETNEKLFF. In DNA, the CDR3 is TGTGCCAGCAGTGTGAGTTTGAGCGGTTTGGAAACTAATGAAAAACTGTTTTTT. The chain is built from TRBV2 and TRBJ1-4; D remains unclear. The CDR3 totals 18 residues. In germline, CDR1 is SNHLY, CDR2 FYNNEI. V gave up 4 bases and J gave up 1 base, with 19 bases separating them.

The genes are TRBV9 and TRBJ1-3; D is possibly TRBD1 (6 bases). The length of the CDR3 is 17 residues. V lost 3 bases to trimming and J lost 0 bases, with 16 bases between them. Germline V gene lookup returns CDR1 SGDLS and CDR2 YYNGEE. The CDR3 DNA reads TGTGCCAGCAGCGCTCCAGGGGCAGACGACTCTGGAAACACCATATATTTT. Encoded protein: CASSAPGADDSGNTIYF.

CDR3 sequence reads: CASTTVRQPTQPQHF. The DNA of the CDR3 is TGTGCCAGCACCACCGTGCGACAGCCAACTCAGCCCCAGCATTTT. The chain employs TRBV2 and TRBJ1-5; a possible D gene is TRBD1 (5 bases). V was trimmed by 7 bases and J by 6 bases, leaving 19 bases between them. The CDR3 is 15 amino acids. Germline values: CDR1 SNHLY, CDR2 FYNNEI.

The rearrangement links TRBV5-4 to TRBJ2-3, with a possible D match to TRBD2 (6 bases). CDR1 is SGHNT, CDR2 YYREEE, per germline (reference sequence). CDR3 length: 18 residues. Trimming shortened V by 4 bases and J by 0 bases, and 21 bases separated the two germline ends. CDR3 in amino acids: CASSTPGTAIFSTDTQYF. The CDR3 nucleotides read TGTGCCAGCAGCACCCCAGGGACTGCCATTTTTAGCACAGATACGCAGTATTTT.

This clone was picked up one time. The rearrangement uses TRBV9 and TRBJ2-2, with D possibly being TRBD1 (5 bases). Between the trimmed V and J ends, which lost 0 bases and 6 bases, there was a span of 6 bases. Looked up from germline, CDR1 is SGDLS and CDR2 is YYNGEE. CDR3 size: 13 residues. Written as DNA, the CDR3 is TGTGCCAGCAGCGTAGAGGGGTCCGGGGAGCTGTTTTTT. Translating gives CASSVEGSGELFF.

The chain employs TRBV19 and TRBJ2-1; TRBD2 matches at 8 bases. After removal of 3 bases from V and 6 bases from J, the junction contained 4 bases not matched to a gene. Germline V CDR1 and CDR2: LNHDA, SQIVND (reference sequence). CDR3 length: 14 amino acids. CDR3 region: CASSIRAGANEQFF. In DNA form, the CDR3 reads TGTGCCAGTAGTATCCGAGCGGGAGCCAATGAGCAGTTCTTC.

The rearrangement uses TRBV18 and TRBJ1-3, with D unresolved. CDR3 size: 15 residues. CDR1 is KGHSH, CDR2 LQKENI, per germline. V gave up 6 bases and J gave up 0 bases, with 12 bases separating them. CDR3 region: CASSGSLSSGNTIYF. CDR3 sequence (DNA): TGTGCCAGCTCCGGGTCACTGAGCTCTGGAAACACCATATATTTT.

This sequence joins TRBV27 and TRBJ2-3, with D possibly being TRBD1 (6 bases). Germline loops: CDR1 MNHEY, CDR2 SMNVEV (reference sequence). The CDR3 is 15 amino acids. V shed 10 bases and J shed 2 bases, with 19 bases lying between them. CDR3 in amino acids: CATLPERGFTDTQYF. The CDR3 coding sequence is TGTGCCACCCTCCCGGAAAGGGGGTTCACAGATACGCAGTATTTT.

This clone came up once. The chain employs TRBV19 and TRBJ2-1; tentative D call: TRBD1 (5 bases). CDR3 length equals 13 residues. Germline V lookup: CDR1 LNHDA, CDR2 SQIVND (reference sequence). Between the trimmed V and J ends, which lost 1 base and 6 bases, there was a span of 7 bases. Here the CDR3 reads CASSIGRVNEQFF. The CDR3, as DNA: TGTGCCAGTAGTATAGGCAGGGTCAATGAGCAGTTCTTC.

The DNA of the CDR3 is TGTGCCAGCAGTGAGTTCGTTAGCGGGCATGACCCCCACAATGAGCAGTTCTTC. Translating gives CASSEFVSGHDPHNEQFF. The V call is TRBV2, the J call TRBJ2-1; 7 bases align to TRBD2. The CDR3 is 18 amino acids. After removal of 3 bases from V and 5 bases from J, the junction contained 16 bases not matched to a gene. The germline CDR1 and CDR2 sequences are SNHLY and FYNNEI.

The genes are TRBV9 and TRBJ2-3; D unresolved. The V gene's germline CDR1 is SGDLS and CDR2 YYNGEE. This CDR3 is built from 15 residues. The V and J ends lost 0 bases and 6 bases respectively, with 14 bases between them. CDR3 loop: CASSVEVHAMDTQYF. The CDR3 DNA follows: TGTGCCAGCAGCGTAGAAGTTCATGCGATGGATACGCAGTATTTT.

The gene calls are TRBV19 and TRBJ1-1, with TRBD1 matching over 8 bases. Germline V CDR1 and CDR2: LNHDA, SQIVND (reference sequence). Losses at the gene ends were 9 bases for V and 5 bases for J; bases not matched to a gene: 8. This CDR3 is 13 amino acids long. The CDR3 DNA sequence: TGTGCCAGCCAAGGACAGGGTTTGACTGAAGCTTTCTTT. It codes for CASQGQGLTEAFF.

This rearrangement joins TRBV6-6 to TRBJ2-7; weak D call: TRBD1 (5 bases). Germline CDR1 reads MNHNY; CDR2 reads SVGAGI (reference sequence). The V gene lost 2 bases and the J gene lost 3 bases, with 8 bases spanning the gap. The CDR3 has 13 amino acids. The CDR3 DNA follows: TGTGCCAGCAGTTACAGGGGAATCTACGAGCAGTACTTC. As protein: CASSYRGIYEQYF.

The CDR3 loop reads CASSRPGLAGDEQFF. As DNA, the CDR3 is TGCGCCAGCAGCCGACCGGGACTAGCGGGAGATGAGCAGTTCTTC. The chain recombines TRBV5-1 with TRBJ2-1, with 14 positions matching TRBD2. Germline V gene lookup returns CDR1 SGHRS and CDR2 YFSETQ. The CDR3 runs 15 residues. With 4 bases clipped from V and 8 bases from J, the junction kept 5 bases outside the gene matches.

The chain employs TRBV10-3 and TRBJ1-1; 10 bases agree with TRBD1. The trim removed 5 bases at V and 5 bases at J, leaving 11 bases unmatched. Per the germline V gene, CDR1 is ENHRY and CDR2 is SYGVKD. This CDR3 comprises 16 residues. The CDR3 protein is CAISKNDRGRRTEAFF. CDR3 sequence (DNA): TGTGCCATCAGTAAAAATGACAGGGGGCGCAGGACTGAAGCTTTCTTT.

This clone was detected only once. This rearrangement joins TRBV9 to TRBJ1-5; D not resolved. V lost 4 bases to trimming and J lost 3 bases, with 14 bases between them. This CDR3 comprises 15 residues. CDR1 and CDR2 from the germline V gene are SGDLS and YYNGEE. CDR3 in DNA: TGTGCCAGCAGCTCAGACGGGAGACTCAATCAGCCCCAGCATTTT. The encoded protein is CASSSDGRLNQPQHF. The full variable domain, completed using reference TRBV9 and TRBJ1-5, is DSGVTQTPKHLITATGQRVTLRCSPRSGDLSVYWYQQSLDQGLQFLIQYYNGEERAKGNILERFSAQQFPDLHSELNLSSLELGDSALYFCASSSDGRLNQPQHFGDGTRLSIL.

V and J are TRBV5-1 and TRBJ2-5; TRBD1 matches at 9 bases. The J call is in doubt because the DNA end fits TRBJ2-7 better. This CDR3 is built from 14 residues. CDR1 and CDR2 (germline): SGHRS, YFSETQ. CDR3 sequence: CASSGGTGKDEQYF. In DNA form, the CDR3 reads TGCGCCAGCAGCGGGGGGACAGGGAAGGACGAGCAGTACTTC.

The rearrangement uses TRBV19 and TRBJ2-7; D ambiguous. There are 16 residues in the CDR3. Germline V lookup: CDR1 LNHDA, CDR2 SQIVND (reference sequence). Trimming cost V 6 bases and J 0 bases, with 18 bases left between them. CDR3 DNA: TGTGCCAGTAGCCGCACCGTGAGTCAAGACTCCTACGAGCAGTACTTC. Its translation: CASSRTVSQDSYEQYF.

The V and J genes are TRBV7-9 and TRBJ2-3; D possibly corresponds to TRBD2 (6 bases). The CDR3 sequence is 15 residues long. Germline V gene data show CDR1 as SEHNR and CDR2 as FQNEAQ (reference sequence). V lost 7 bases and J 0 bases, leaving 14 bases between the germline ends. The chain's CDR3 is CASTSGVSSTDTQYF. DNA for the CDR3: TGTGCCAGCACCTCGGGAGTCTCTAGCACAGATACGCAGTATTTT. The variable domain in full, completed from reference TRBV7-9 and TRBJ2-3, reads DTGVSQNPRHKITKRGQNVTFRCDPISEHNRLYWYRQTLGQGPEFLTYFQNEAQLEKSRLLSDRFSAERPKGSFSTLEIQRTEQGDSAMYLCASTSGVSSTDTQYFGPGTRLTVL.

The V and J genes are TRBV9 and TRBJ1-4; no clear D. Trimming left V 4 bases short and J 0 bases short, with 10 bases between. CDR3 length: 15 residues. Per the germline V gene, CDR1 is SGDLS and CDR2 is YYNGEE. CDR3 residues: CASSFSGATNEKLFF. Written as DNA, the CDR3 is TGTGCCAGCAGCTTCTCAGGTGCAACTAATGAAAAACTGTTTTTT.

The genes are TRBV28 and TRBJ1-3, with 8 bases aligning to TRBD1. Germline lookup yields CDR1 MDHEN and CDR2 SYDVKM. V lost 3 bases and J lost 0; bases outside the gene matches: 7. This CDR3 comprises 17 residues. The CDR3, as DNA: TGTGCCAGCAGTTTGGGGGACAGGCACTACTCTGGAAACACCATATATTTT. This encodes CASSLGDRHYSGNTIYF.

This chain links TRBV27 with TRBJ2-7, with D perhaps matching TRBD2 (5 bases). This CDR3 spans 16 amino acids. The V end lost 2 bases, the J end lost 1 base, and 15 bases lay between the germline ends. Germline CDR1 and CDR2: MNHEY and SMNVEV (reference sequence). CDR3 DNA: TGTGCCAGCAGTTTAGCGGGCGACGAAGGTTCCTACGAGCAGTACTTC. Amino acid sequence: CASSLAGDEGSYEQYF.

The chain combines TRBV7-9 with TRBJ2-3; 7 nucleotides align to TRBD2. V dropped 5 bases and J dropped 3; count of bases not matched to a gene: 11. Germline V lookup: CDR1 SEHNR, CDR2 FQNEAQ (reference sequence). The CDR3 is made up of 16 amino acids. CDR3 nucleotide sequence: TGTGCCAGCAGCGTACCTATGAGCGGGATAACAGATACGCAGTATTTT. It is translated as CASSVPMSGITDTQYF.